The source of this TCR beta chain is a study of T cell responses to AZD1222 COVID-19 vaccine. Findings and caveats of the study: Receipt of two AZD1222 doses was followed by a rise in Spike-specific TCR breadth and depth.

On this clone: Its antigen is unknown.

The CDR3 covers 16 residues. The germline CDR1 and CDR2 sequences are SGHTA and FQGNSA. V lost 2 bases to trimming and J lost 0 bases, with 11 bases between them. Here immunoSEQ multiplex PCR was the method, and the copy in TCRdb shows in-frame clones only, minus some. This table has some 120,000 clones, more than 75% appearing once. The chain recombines TRBV7-2 with TRBJ1-5; D perhaps matches TRBD1 (5 bases). The receptor's source is an adult in good health. The material sequenced was peripheral blood, taken on day 0 of AZD1222 vaccination. CDR3 protein: CASSLYGGNSNQPQHF. The CDR3 bases are TGTGCCAGCAGCTTATACGGGGGTAATAGCAATCAGCCCCAGCATTTT.